This T cell receptor (beta chain) was found in a study of T cell changes during pregnancy in multiple sclerosis. Assay used: immunoSEQ multiplex PCR; TCRdb lists only in-frame clones, some missing. The sample has under 75,000 clones, 85% to 95% seen once. This CDR3 is 13 amino acids long. In germline, CDR1 is SGHNT, CDR2 YENEEA. The ends were cut back, 6 bases at V and 4 bases at J, with 12 bases in the middle. The sample here was CD4+ T cells from peripheral blood mononuclear cells, taken after pregnancy. This chain connects TRBV11-3 to TRBJ1-2, with D tentatively TRBD1 (6 bases). The sequence was obtained from a female donor with multiple sclerosis, enrolled in a pregnancy study. The CDR3 DNA reads as TGTGCCAGCAGTATGGTAGGGGGCTATGGCTACACCTTC. Its protein is CASSMVGGYGYTF.